This entry describes one T cell receptor beta chain. Its antigen is not known. Trimming shortened V by 2 bases and J by 0 bases, and 17 bases separated the two germline ends. Germline V gene data show CDR1 as SGHNT and CDR2 as YENEEA. There are 18 residues in the CDR3. Sequencing relied on a cDNA template that was reverse transcribed from extracted RNA. Profiling relied on immunoSEQ multiplex PCR, and the TCRdb table lists in-frame clones only, not all of them. The repertoire includes some 170,000 clones, around 63% of them detected once, and under 2% sits in the top ten. The data originate from a study of CD8+ T cells in alopecia areata. General study points: Especially in alopecia totalis/universalis, lesional scalp showed greater clonality than normal scalp did.

The TCR originated in a human donor with alopecia areata. This chain links TRBV11-3 with TRBJ2-1, with D perhaps TRBD1 or TRBD2 (5 bases each). This material consisted of CD4+ T cells sorted from blood, taken at week 0. CDR3 loop: CASSLIQGVRSSYNEQFF. The CDR3 DNA is TGTGCCAGCAGCTTAATCCAGGGAGTAAGAAGCTCCTACAATGAGCAGTTCTTC.